This T cell receptor beta chain originates from a study of blood T cell repertoires in COVID-19 (dated by TCRdb to the early 2020s). Context from the whole study: Samples from collaborators originated in the United States, Italy and Spain and spanned both the acute and convalescent phases of COVID-19. Nearly every sample came with metadata listing a de-identified subject ID, COVID-19 status, age in years and sex. Deeply sampled blood TCRbeta repertoires from subjects exposed to, actively infected with, or recovered from COVID-19 were included in the dataset. The samples were drawn from two sources: the first 160 participants of the ongoing ImmuneRACE study, and 1,254 subjects contributed by 6 global collaborators. The material from the prospective study consisted of cDNA or gDNA derived from T cells, B-cell-depleted T cells, or PBMCs. The repertoires were released in a freely available public database intended as a resource for research on the immune response to SARS-CoV-2. HLA class I and class II types, where available, came from metadata supplied by the sample provider rather than from assay-based typing. Overall study results and their limits: The quantity of clinical and demographic metadata differed by source and by participant and was supplied without curation.

TCRbeta CDR3 regions were amplified from genomic DNA by means of the immunoSEQ Assay, a bias-controlled multiplex PCR. Per the source publication's procedure: Nucleated cell counts per sample were estimated from amplification of reference gene primers within the assay. To quantify the absolute abundance of each unique TCRbeta CDR3 rearrangement, sequence reads were collapsed and filtered. Productive Simpson clonality was computed per sample as the square root of Simpson's diversity index over productive rearrangements. TCRdb limited this immuneACCESS table to in-frame rearrangements with V and J called. A share of clones is missing; checked studies link under half to unresolved V genes, and the rest is unexplained. V and J calls plus clone size are reproduced from that table; the DNA served to infer D and trimming. This sample has 260,000 or so clones in its table, and approximately 84% of those were observed once. The ten largest clones capture around 15% of the sample.

CDR1 and CDR2 (SGHAT, FQNNGV) derive from the germline V gene. The germline ends are 8 bases apart after V is trimmed by 3 bases and J by 5 bases. Including the terminal cysteine and phenylalanine, the CDR3 comprises 12 residues. The kept DNA is CDR3 alone, 36 bases in frame from the first base. Enrolling through a virtual design, the prospective study's participants ranged in age from roughly 18 to 90 years and lived across roughly 23 United States geographic areas. Cohort assignment in the prospective study relied on participant-reported clinical history from a screening survey and a study questionnaire. Recovered participants in ImmuneRACE Cohort 3 were defined by two consecutive negative NP/OP PCR tests, clearance by a healthcare professional, or resolution of symptoms. In the prospective study, whole blood, serum and a nasopharyngeal or oropharyngeal swab were collected from each participant by mobile phlebotomists. Additional blood draws and questionnaires over an approximately two-month period could optionally be provided by prospective study participants. Blood samples from the prospective study were shipped frozen or at room temperature prior to DNA extraction.

Concerning this clone: The antigen it recognizes is unknown. Nothing much larger sits one base from this clone, and base qualities are not available.

The chain couples TRBV11-2 to TRBJ2-7, and TRBD2 may be the D gene, going by 6 matching bases. The sequence was collected from a man between 18 and 35 years old who had recovered from COVID-19. The sample was PBMCs or T cells enriched from blood (not recorded which). This receptor has the CDR3 CASSFGGDEQYF. The sequenced DNA is TGTGCCAGCAGCTTCGGAGGGGACGAGCAGTACTTC.